This entry describes one T cell receptor beta chain. These data come from a study of control samples from healthy donors and cancer patients. Clones were read by immunoSEQ multiplex PCR, and TCRdb kept only the in-frame ones, dropping some. The repertoire holds about 270,000 clones, with more than 65% as singletons. The receptor was derived from a woman aged 55-70 years with lung cancer. The sample taken for sequencing was PBMCs.

The CDR3 loop reads CASSPGQSNYGYTF. The CDR3 DNA reads as TGTGCCAGCAGCCCGGGACAGTCAAACTATGGCTACACCTTC. The chain joins TRBV9 to TRBJ1-2, with 7 bases lining up with TRBD1. V was clipped by 4 bases and J by 2 bases; unmatched bases: 5. Germline V CDR1 and CDR2: SGDLS, YYNGEE. The CDR3 loop spans 14 amino acids.